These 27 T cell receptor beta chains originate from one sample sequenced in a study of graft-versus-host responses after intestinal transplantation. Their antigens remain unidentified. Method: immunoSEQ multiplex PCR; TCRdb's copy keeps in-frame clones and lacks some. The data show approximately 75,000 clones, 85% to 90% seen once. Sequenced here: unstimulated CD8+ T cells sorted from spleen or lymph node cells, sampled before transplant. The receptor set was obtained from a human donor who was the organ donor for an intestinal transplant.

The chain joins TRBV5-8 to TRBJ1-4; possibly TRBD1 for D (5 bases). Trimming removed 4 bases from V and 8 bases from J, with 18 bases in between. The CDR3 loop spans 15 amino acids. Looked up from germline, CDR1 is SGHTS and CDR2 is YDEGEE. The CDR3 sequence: CASSTAGNRGEKLFF. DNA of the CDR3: TGTGCCAGCAGCACCGCGGGAAACCGGGGGGAAAAACTGTTTTTT.

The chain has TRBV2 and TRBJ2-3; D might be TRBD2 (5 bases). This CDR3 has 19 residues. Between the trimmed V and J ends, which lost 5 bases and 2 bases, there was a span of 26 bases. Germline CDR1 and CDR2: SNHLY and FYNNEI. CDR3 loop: CASSSLSSYWYHHTDTQYF. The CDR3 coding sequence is TGTGCCAGCAGTTCACTATCTAGCTACTGGTACCATCACACAGATACGCAGTATTTT.

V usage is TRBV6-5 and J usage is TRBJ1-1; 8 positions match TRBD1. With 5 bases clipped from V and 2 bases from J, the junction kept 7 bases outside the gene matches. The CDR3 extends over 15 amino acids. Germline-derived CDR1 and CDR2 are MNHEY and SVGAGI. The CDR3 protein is CASSTNRGINTEAFF. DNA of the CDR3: TGTGCCAGCAGTACCAACAGGGGGATTAACACTGAAGCTTTCTTT.

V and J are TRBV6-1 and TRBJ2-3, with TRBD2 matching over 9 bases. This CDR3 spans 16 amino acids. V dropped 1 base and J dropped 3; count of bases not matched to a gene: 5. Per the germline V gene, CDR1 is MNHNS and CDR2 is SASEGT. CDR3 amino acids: CASSEGLAGITDTQYF. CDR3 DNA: TGTGCCAGCAGTGAAGGTCTAGCGGGGATAACAGATACGCAGTATTTT.

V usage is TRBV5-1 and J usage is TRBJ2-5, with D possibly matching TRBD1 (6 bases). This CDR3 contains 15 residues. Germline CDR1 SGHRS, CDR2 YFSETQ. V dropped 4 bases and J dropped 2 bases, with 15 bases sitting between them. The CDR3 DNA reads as TGCGCCAGCAGCCCGGACCGGGACAAGCAAGAGACCCAGTACTTC. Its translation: CASSPDRDKQETQYF. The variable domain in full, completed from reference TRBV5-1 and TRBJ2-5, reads KAGVTQTPRYLIKTRGQQVTLSCSPISGHRSVSWYQQTPGQGLQFLFEYFSETQRNKGNFPGRFSGRQFSNSRSEMNVSTLELGDSALYLCASSPDRDKQETQYFGPGTRLLVL.

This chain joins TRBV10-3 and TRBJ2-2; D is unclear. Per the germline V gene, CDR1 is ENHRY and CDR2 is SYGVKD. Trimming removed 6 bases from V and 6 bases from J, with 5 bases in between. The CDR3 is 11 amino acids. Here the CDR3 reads CAIRVAGELFF. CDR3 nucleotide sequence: TGTGCCATCAGGGTAGCCGGGGAGCTGTTTTTT.

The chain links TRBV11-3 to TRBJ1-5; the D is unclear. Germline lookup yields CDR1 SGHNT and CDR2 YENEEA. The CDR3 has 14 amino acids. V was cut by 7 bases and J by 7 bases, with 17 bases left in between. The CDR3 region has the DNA TGTGCCAGCAACCCCGGGGAGGGTGAGCAGCCCCAGCATTTT. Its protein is CASNPGEGEQPQHF. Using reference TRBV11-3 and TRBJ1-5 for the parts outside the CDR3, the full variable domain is EAGVVQSPRYKIIEKKQPVAFWCNPISGHNTLYWYLQNLGQGPELLIRYENEEAVDDSQLPKDRFSAERLKGVDSTLKIQPAELGDSAVYLCASNPGEGEQPQHFGDGTRLSIL.

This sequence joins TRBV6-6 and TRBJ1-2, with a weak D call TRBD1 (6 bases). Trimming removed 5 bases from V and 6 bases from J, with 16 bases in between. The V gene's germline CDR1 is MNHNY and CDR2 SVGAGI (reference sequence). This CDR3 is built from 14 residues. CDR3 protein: CASSKTGPVHGYTF. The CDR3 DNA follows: TGTGCCAGCAGTAAGACAGGTCCGGTTCATGGCTACACCTTC.

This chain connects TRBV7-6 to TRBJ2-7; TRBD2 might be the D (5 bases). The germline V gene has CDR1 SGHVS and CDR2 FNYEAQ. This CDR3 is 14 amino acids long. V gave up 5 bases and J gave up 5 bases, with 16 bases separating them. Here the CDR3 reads CASSLTGVPHEQYV. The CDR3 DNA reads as TGTGCCAGCAGCCTAACCGGGGTACCCCACGAGCAGTACGTC.

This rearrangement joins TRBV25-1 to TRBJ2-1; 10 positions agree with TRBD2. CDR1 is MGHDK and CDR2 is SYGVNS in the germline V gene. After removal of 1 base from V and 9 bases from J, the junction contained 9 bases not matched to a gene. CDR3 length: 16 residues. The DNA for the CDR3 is TGTGCCAGCAGTGAATTACTAGCGGGGCCGAGGAGTGAGCAGTTCTTC. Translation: CASSELLAGPRSEQFF.

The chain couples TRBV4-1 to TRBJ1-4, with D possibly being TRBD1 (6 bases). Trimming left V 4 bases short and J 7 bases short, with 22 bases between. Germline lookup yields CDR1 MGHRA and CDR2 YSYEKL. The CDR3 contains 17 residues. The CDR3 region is CASSRTAGAGIGEKLFF. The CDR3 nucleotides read TGCGCCAGCAGCCGTACGGCAGGGGCGGGTATTGGTGAAAAACTGTTTTTT.

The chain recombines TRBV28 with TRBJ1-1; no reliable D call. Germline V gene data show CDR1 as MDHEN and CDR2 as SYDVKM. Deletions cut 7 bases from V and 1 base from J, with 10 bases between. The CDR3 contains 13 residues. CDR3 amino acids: CASTLAANTEAFF. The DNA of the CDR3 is TGTGCCAGCACCTTAGCAGCGAACACTGAAGCTTTCTTT.

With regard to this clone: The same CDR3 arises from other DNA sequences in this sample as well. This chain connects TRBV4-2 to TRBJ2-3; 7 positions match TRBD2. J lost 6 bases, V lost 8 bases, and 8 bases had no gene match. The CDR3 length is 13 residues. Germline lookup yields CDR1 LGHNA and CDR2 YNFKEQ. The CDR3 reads CASWGGGGDTQYF. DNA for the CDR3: TGTGCCAGCTGGGGCGGGGGAGGTGATACGCAGTATTTT.

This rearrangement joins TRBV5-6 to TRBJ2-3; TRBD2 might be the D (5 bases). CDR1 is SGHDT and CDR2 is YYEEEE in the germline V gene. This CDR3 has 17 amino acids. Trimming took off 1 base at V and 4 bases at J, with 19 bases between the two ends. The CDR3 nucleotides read TGTGCCAGCAGCTTGTATCCGGGAAATAGCAGTCCAGATACGCAGTATTTT. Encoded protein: CASSLYPGNSSPDTQYF.

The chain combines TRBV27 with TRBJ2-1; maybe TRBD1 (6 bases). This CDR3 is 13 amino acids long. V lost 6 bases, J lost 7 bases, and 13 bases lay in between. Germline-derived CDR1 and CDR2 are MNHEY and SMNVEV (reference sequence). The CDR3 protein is CASRSGQQNEQFF. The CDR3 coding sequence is TGTGCCAGCAGGTCTGGACAGCAGAATGAGCAGTTCTTC.

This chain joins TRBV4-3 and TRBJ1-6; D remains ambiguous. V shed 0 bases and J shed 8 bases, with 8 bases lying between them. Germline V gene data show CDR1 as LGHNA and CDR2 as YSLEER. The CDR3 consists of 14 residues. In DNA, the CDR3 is TGCGCCAGCAGCCAAGACGGGGAGTATTCACCCCTCCACTTT. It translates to CASSQDGEYSPLHF.

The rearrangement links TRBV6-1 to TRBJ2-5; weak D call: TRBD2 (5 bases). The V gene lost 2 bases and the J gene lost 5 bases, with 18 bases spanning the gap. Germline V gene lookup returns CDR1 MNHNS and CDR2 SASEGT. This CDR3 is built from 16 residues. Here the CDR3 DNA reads TGTGCCAGCAGTGAAAGGCGTCCGGCATGGGAGGAGACCCAGTACTTC. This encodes CASSERRPAWEETQYF.

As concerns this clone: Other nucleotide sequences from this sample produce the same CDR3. This CDR3 is CASSSTGTDNYGYTF. The DNA of the CDR3 is TGTGCCAGCAGTTCTACCGGGACAGACAACTATGGCTACACCTTC. The gene calls are TRBV28 and TRBJ1-2, with 7 bases fitting TRBD1. CDR1 is MDHEN, CDR2 SYDVKM, per germline. The CDR3 totals 15 residues. V trimming: 4 bases; J trimming: 2 bases; junction bases outside the gene matches: 7.

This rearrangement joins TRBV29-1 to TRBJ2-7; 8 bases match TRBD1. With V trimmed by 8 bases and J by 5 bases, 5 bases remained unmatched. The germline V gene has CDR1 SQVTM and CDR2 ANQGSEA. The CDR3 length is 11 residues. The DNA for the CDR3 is TGCAGCATTCGACAGGGGAACGAGCAGTACGTC. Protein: CSIRQGNEQYV.

The CDR3 sequence is CASISGTGTTEAFF. CDR3 bases: TGTGCCAGCATCTCCGGGACAGGGACCACTGAAGCTTTCTTT. The chain links TRBV7-6 to TRBJ1-1; 9 bases fit TRBD1. V shed 7 bases and J 4 bases; nucleotides not matched to a gene: 7. Germline-derived CDR1 and CDR2 are SGHVS and FNYEAQ. The CDR3 has 14 amino acids.

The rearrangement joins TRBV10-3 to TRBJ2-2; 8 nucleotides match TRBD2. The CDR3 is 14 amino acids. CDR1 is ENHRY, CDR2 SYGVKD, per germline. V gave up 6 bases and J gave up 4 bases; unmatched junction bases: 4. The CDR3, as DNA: TGTGCCATCAGCGGGGGGGGGCCCACCGGGGAGCTGTTTTTT. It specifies CAISGGGPTGELFF.

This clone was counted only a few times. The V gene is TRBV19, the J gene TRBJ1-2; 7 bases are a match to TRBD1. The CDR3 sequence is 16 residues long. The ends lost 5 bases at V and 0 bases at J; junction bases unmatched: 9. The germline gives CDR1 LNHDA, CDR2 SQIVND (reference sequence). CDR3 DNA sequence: TGTGCCAGTAGTTCGGACAGGAGCAGAGCTAACTATGGCTACACCTTC. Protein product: CASSSDRSRANYGYTF.

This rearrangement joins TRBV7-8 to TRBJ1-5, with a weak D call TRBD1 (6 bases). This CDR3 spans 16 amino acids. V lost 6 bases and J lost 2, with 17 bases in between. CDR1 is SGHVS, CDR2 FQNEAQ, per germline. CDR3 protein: CASRQRGGLGNQPQHF. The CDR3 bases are TGTGCCAGCAGACAGCGGGGGGGGCTTGGCAATCAGCCCCAGCATTTT.

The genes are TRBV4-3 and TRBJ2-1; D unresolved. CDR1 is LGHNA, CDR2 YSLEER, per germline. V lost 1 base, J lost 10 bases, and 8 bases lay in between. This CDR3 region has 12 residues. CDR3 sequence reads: CASSQAGWEQFF. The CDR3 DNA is TGCGCCAGCAGCCAAGCAGGTTGGGAGCAGTTCTTC.

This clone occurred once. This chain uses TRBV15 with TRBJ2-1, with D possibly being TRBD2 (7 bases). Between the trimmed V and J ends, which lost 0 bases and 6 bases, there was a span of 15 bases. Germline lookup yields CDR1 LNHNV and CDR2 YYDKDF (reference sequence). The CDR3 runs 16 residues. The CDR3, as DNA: TGTGCCACCAGCAGAGATCAGTGGGGGGGCCTCAATGAGCAGTTCTTC. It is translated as CATSRDQWGGLNEQFF.

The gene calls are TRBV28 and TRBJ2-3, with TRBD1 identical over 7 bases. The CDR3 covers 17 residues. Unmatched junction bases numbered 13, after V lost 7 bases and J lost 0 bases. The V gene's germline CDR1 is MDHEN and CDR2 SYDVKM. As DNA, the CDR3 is TGTGCCAGCACGTATGATATGGGACAGTTTAGCACAGATACGCAGTATTTT. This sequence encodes CASTYDMGQFSTDTQYF.

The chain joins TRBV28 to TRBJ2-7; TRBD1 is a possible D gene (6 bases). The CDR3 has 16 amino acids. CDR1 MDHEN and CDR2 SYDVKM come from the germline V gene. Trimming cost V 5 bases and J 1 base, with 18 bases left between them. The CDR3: CASSPLATGSSYEQYV. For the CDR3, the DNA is TGTGCCAGCAGTCCCCTTGCCACAGGGAGTTCCTACGAGCAGTACGTC.